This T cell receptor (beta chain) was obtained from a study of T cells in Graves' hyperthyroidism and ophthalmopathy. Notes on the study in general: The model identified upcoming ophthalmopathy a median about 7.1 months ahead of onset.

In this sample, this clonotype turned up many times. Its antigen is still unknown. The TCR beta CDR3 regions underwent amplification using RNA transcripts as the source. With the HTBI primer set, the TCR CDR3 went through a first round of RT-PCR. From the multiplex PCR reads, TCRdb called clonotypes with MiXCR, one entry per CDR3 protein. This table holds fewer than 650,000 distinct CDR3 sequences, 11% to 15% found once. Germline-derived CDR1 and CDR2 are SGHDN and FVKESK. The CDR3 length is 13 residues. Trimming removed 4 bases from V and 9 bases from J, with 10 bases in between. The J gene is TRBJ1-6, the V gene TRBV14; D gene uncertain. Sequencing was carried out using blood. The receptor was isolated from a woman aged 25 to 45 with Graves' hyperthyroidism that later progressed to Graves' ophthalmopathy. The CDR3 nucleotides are TGTGCCAGCAGCCGCCAGACTGTTTCACCCCTCCACTTT. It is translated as CASSRQTVSPLHF.